The 32 T cell receptor beta chains below all came from one sample that was sequenced in a study of cytomegalovirus exposure and HLA in healthy donors (dated by TCRdb to about 2017). To prepare the library, the immunoSEQ multiplex PCR assay was applied. The multiplex PCR relied on a mix of 60 forward primers for TCR Vbeta segments and 13 reverse primers for TCR Jbeta segments. TCRdb obtained this table from immuneACCESS and retained in-frame rearrangements with V and J assigned. These tables miss some clones; where compared with another copy, unresolved V genes account for less than half of the shortfall, and the remainder is unexplained. In all, the sample holds roughly 200,000 clones, and 8.5% to 10% of those were seen once. The leading ten clones occupy over 1% of the sample. The sample was PBMCs. The receptors come from a young woman in good health and CMV-seropositive.

Many counts were recorded for this clone. The chain has TRBV7-9 and TRBJ1-5; 10 bases line up with TRBD1. V lost 5 bases and J lost 2; bases outside the gene matches: 6. There are 16 residues in the CDR3. Germline V gene sequence: CDR1 SEHNR, CDR2 FQNEAQ (reference sequence). CDR3 amino acids: CASSTGQGGGNQPQHF. CDR3 in DNA: TGTGCCAGCAGCACCGGACAGGGGGGAGGCAATCAGCCCCAGCATTTT.

This clone has just a few counts. CDR3 amino acids: CASSLAPGVDTQYF. DNA for the CDR3: TGTGCCAGCAGCTTGGCCCCAGGGGTGGATACGCAGTATTTT. This chain joins TRBV5-8 and TRBJ2-3; perhaps TRBD1 as D (6 bases). This CDR3 has 14 amino acids. Germline CDR1 reads SGHTS; CDR2 reads YDEGEE. V lost 0 bases and J 6 bases, leaving 11 bases between the germline ends. Looking up the rest from reference TRBV5-8 and TRBJ2-3 gives the full variable domain: EAGVTQSPTHLIKTRGQQATLRCSPISGHTSVYWYQQALGLGLQFLLWYDEGEERNRGNFPPRFSGRQFPNYSSELNVNALELEDSALYLCASSLAPGVDTQYFGPGTRLTVL.

This chain connects TRBV2 to TRBJ2-1; weak D call: TRBD2 (6 bases). Germline V gene sequence: CDR1 SNHLY, CDR2 FYNNEI. This CDR3 is 14 amino acids long. Trimming shortened V by 4 bases and J by 15 bases, and 22 bases separated the two germline ends. The DNA of the CDR3 is TGTGCCAGCAGTGCTTCTTCGCGGGGACTCACCTCGTTCTTC. This gives the protein CASSASSRGLTSFF.

This clone showed up just a few times. The chain combines TRBV2 with TRBJ2-1; TRBD2 might be the D (6 bases). Germline V CDR1 and CDR2: SNHLY, FYNNEI. V lost 6 bases and J lost 2, with 8 bases in between. The CDR3 is 13 residues long. The CDR3 region has the DNA TGTGCCAGCAGAGGGACTCCCTACAATGAGCAGTTCTTC. It yields the protein CASRGTPYNEQFF.

The sample holds a few counts of this clone. The chain couples TRBV5-5 to TRBJ1-5; 7 bases line up with TRBD1. Losses at the gene ends were 2 bases for V and 4 bases for J; bases not matched to a gene: 9. This CDR3 region has 16 residues. Germline loops: CDR1 SGHKS, CDR2 YYEKEE (reference sequence). CDR3 coding DNA: TGTGCCAGCAGCTTAGTGACAGGGTTAGTGAATCAGCCCCAGCATTTT. Translation: CASSLVTGLVNQPQHF. The variable domain in full, completed from reference TRBV5-5 and TRBJ1-5, reads DAGVTQSPTHLIKTRGQQVTLRCSPISGHKSVSWYQQVLGQGPQFIFQYYEKEERGRGNFPDRFSARQFPNYSSELNVNALLLGDSALYLCASSLVTGLVNQPQHFGDGTRLSIL.

This clone showed up just a few times. The rearrangement links TRBV13 to TRBJ2-1, with 8 bases identical to TRBD2. The CDR3 totals 18 residues. From germline, CDR1 is PRHDT and CDR2 FYEKMQ (reference sequence). V lost 2 bases, J lost 0 bases, and 9 bases stayed unmatched. DNA for the CDR3: TGTGCCAGCAGCTTACAGGGCGGGAGGCCTAGCTCCTACAATGAGCAGTTCTTC. Translating gives CASSLQGGRPSSYNEQFF.

This sequence joins TRBV4-1 and TRBJ1-2; 9 nucleotides align to TRBD1. This CDR3 region has 14 residues. In germline, CDR1 is MGHRA, CDR2 YSYEKL. Trimming cost V 3 bases and J 6 bases; bases outside gene matches: 5. The CDR3 nucleotides are TGCGCCAGCAGCCATCCCGGGACAGGGAATGGCTACACCTTC. This gives the protein CASSHPGTGNGYTF.

The chain carries TRBV6-6 and TRBJ2-5, with TRBD1 matching over 8 bases. The CDR3 has 16 residues. From germline, CDR1 is MNHNY and CDR2 SVGAGI (reference sequence). The V and J ends lost 4 bases and 5 bases, in that order; junction bases with no gene match: 12. The CDR3 reads CASSWRGQGGLETQYF. The CDR3 region has the DNA TGTGCCAGCAGTTGGCGCGGACAGGGAGGTTTGGAGACCCAGTACTTC.

This clone was seen a few times. The chain has TRBV10-3 and TRBJ2-7; TRBD2 matches at 13 bases. Germline trimming cut 10 bases from V and 3 bases from J; bases unmatched to any gene: 6. The CDR3 has 14 amino acids. Germline assignment: CDR1 ENHRY and CDR2 SYGVKD. CDR3 sequence: CATAGLAGNYEQYF. CDR3 in DNA: TGTGCCACAGCGGGACTAGCGGGGAACTACGAGCAGTACTTC.

The genes are TRBV7-9 and TRBJ2-5; a weak D match, TRBD2 (6 bases). Germline V gene data show CDR1 as SEHNR and CDR2 as FQNEAQ (reference sequence). The CDR3 runs 17 residues. The V end was cut by 4 bases, the J end by 1 base, with 19 bases between. The CDR3 sequence: CASSSPFVSGAQETQYF. The CDR3 DNA is TGTGCCAGCAGCTCGCCCTTCGTCTCGGGAGCCCAAGAGACCCAGTACTTC.

CDR3 sequence: CASSYPWRRQGMNTEAFF. The DNA of the CDR3 is TGTGCCAGCAGCTATCCCTGGCGCCGACAGGGGATGAACACTGAAGCTTTCTTT. The chain uses TRBV4-2 and TRBJ1-1; TRBD1 matches at 8 bases. Looked up from germline, CDR1 is LGHNA and CDR2 is YNFKEQ. Trimming cost V 5 bases and J 0 bases; bases outside gene matches: 14. The CDR3 is 18 residues long.

The chain combines TRBV7-6 with TRBJ1-4; 7 bases match TRBD1. V shed 4 bases and J 8 bases; nucleotides not matched to a gene: 10. The CDR3 runs 15 residues. In germline, CDR1 is SGHVS, CDR2 FNYEAQ. The CDR3 nucleotides read TGTGCCAGCAGCTACATTACAGGGGCAGGGGAAAAACTGTTTTTT. This gives the protein CASSYITGAGEKLFF.

The chain links TRBV5-6 to TRBJ1-2; unclear D gene. Looked up from germline, CDR1 is SGHDT and CDR2 is YYEEEE. This CDR3 contains 13 residues. V lost 2 bases and J 6 bases, leaving 11 bases between the germline ends. The CDR3 bases are TGTGCCAGCAGCTTCCGGGGAGCCGATGGCTACACCTTC. It is translated as CASSFRGADGYTF.

This clone has just a few counts. This chain joins TRBV5-1 and TRBJ1-1; TRBD1 aligns across 8 bases. The CDR3 has 16 amino acids. V was pared by 1 base and J by 4 bases, with 9 bases of the junction left unmatched. Germline CDR1 and CDR2: SGHRS and YFSETQ. The CDR3 is CASSLTYRGVGTEAFF. DNA for the CDR3: TGCGCCAGCAGCTTGACATACAGGGGGGTTGGCACTGAAGCTTTCTTT.

The rearrangement joins TRBV11-2 to TRBJ1-1; D possibly corresponds to TRBD1 (6 bases). The germline V gene has CDR1 SGHAT and CDR2 FQNNGV. V lost 4 bases and J 4 bases, leaving 16 bases between the germline ends. The CDR3 totals 15 residues. CDR3 residues: CASSSGVWGTTEAFF. DNA of the CDR3: TGTGCCAGCAGCTCAGGGGTGTGGGGGACCACTGAAGCTTTCTTT.

This chain joins TRBV9 and TRBJ2-6; tentatively, D is TRBD2 (6 bases). The germline CDR1 and CDR2 sequences are SGDLS and YYNGEE. This CDR3 contains 16 residues. V was clipped by 2 bases and J by 4 bases, with 13 bases between them. Here the CDR3 reads CASSVTRAGGANVLTF. The CDR3 DNA reads TGTGCCAGCAGCGTTACGAGGGCGGGAGGGGCCAACGTCCTGACTTTC.

The chain employs TRBV6-5 and TRBJ2-7; 8 nucleotides align to TRBD2. V shed 8 bases and J 3 bases; nucleotides not matched to a gene: 12. CDR1 MNHEY and CDR2 SVGAGI come from the germline V gene. This CDR3 has 15 residues. CDR3 coding DNA: TGTGCCAGCTACCCAGCGGGAGCCCTCAACTACGAGCAGTACTTC. Amino acids: CASYPAGALNYEQYF.

This chain's CDR3 is CASNRDRGAYEQYF. The CDR3, as DNA: TGTGCCAGTAATCGGGACAGGGGGGCCTACGAGCAGTACTTC. The V and J genes are TRBV19 and TRBJ2-7; 11 bases map to TRBD1. CDR1 is LNHDA and CDR2 is SQIVND in the germline V gene (reference sequence). J gave up 2 bases and V 7 bases, and 4 bases lay outside the gene matches. The CDR3 is 14 amino acids. The variable domain in full, with the rest retrieved from reference TRBV19 and TRBJ2-7, is DGGITQSPKYLFRKEGQNVTLSCEQNLNHDAMYWYRQDPGQGLRLIYYSQIVNDFQKGDIAEGYSVSREKKESFPLTVTSAQKNPTAFYLCASNRDRGAYEQYFGPGTRLTVT.

The chain carries TRBV19 and TRBJ2-1; 13 bases align to TRBD2. Germline values: CDR1 LNHDA, CDR2 SQIVND (reference sequence). V gave up 8 bases and J gave up 6 bases; unmatched junction bases: 4. The CDR3 spans 14 residues. CDR3 DNA: TGTGCCAGTCGGACTAGCGGGAGTTTCAATGAGCAGTTCTTC. Protein sequence: CASRTSGSFNEQFF. Looking up the rest from reference TRBV19 and TRBJ2-1 gives the full variable domain: DGGITQSPKYLFRKEGQNVTLSCEQNLNHDAMYWYRQDPGQGLRLIYYSQIVNDFQKGDIAEGYSVSREKKESFPLTVTSAQKNPTAFYLCASRTSGSFNEQFFGPGTRLTVL.

This chain links TRBV7-8 with TRBJ2-5; D is possibly TRBD1 (6 bases). The V gene's germline CDR1 is SGHVS and CDR2 FQNEAQ. Trimming took off 5 bases at V and 0 bases at J, with 10 bases between the two ends. The CDR3 is 14 residues long. CDR3 loop: CASSRTVYQETQYF. In nucleotides, the CDR3 is TGTGCCAGCAGCCGGACAGTGTACCAAGAGACCCAGTACTTC.

The chain joins TRBV6-1 to TRBJ2-6, with TRBD1 identical over 8 bases. From germline, CDR1 is MNHNS and CDR2 SASEGT. The length of the CDR3 is 17 residues. V lost 0 bases, J lost 4 bases, and 5 bases stayed unmatched. Here the CDR3 reads CASSEAPRGLGANVLTF. The CDR3 region has the DNA TGTGCCAGCAGTGAAGCTCCCAGGGGGCTCGGGGCCAACGTCCTGACTTTC.

The rearrangement joins TRBV9 to TRBJ2-5; 9 bases match TRBD1. The J segment lost 5 bases and the V segment lost 4 bases, leaving 9 bases of the junction unmatched. Germline CDR1 and CDR2: SGDLS and YYNGEE. This CDR3 is built from 15 residues. The CDR3 loop reads CASSPWDRERETQYF. Here the CDR3 DNA reads TGTGCCAGCAGCCCTTGGGACAGGGAGAGGGAGACCCAGTACTTC.

The sample holds a few counts of this clone. The chain has TRBV7-7 and TRBJ2-1; TRBD2 is a possible D gene (6 bases). Germline values: CDR1 SSHAT, CDR2 FNYEAQ (reference sequence). The CDR3 totals 15 residues. V was pared by 5 bases and J by 0 bases, with 11 bases between. CDR3 in amino acids: CASSRDSSSYNEQFF. Written as DNA, the CDR3 is TGTGCCAGCAGCCGGGACTCCTCCTCCTACAATGAGCAGTTCTTC.

The CDR3 region is CASSITFNNSPLHF. As DNA, the CDR3 is TGTGCCAGCAGTATTACATTTAATAATTCACCCCTCCACTTT. The chain employs TRBV27 and TRBJ1-6, with D hard to call. The CDR3 is made up of 14 amino acids. The V and J ends lost 5 bases and 5 bases respectively, with 10 bases between them. The germline V gene encodes CDR1 MNHEY and CDR2 SMNVEV (reference sequence).

In this sample, this clone turned up a few times. The chain is built from TRBV19 and TRBJ1-4; D ambiguous. The CDR3 has 14 amino acids. Deletions cut 8 bases from V and 0 bases from J, with 10 bases between. The germline CDR1 and CDR2 sequences are LNHDA and SQIVND (reference sequence). The chain's CDR3 is CASQVYATNEKLFF. CDR3 nucleotide sequence: TGTGCCAGTCAGGTTTATGCAACTAATGAAAAACTGTTTTTT.

This chain links TRBV10-1 with TRBJ2-2; 8 nucleotides line up with TRBD2. Germline CDR1 WNHNN, CDR2 SYGVQD (reference sequence). The CDR3 extends over 16 amino acids. The ends lost 3 bases at V and 7 bases at J; junction bases unmatched: 10. CDR3 nucleotide sequence: TGCGCCAGCAGTGAAGAAGCGGGAGAATTAGACGGGGAGCTGTTTTTT. Translating gives CASSEEAGELDGELFF.

V usage is TRBV30 and J usage is TRBJ2-7, with 9 bases identical to TRBD1. V lost 2 bases to trimming and J lost 6 bases; unmatched junction nucleotides: 11. Germline CDR1 is GTSNPN and CDR2 is SVGIG (reference sequence). This CDR3 has 15 residues. CDR3 in amino acids: CAWSIIIGTGSEQYF. CDR3 sequence (DNA): TGTGCCTGGAGTATTATCATTGGGACAGGGAGCGAGCAGTACTTC.

The chain is built from TRBV7-9 and TRBJ2-7, with TRBD2 identical over 7 bases. With V trimmed by 3 bases and J by 4 bases, 9 bases remained unmatched. CDR3 length equals 15 residues. The germline CDR1 and CDR2 sequences are SEHNR and FQNEAQ (reference sequence). As DNA, the CDR3 is TGTGCCAGCAGCTTGGCGGGGACTATTTTATACGAGCAGTACTTC. It yields the protein CASSLAGTILYEQYF.

The chain employs TRBV27 and TRBJ1-1, with TRBD1 matching 8 bases. V lost 2 bases, J lost 11 bases, and 7 bases stayed unmatched. The CDR3 is made up of 13 amino acids. Germline values: CDR1 MNHEY, CDR2 SMNVEV (reference sequence). In DNA form, the CDR3 reads TGTGCCAGCAGTTTACGCCAACAGGGGGAGGCTTTCTTT. Residues: CASSLRQQGEAFF.

This clone was counted only a few times. The chain recombines TRBV7-2 with TRBJ2-2; TRBD2 matches 8 bases. The junction had 5 bases not matched to a gene; V was cut back by 6 bases and J by 8 bases. The CDR3 runs 13 residues. CDR1 SGHTA and CDR2 FQGNSA come from the germline V gene. The CDR3 here is CASSSTSAGELFF. The CDR3 region has the DNA TGTGCCAGCAGTTCGACTAGCGCTGGGGAGCTGTTTTTT.

The chain is built from TRBV27 and TRBJ1-1, with TRBD1 identical over 8 bases. From germline, CDR1 is MNHEY and CDR2 SMNVEV (reference sequence). This CDR3 has 14 amino acids. The J segment lost 0 bases and the V segment lost 6 bases, leaving 3 bases of the junction unmatched. The CDR3 sequence: CASSRQGMNTEAFF. The CDR3 DNA reads TGTGCCAGCAGCCGACAGGGGATGAACACTGAAGCTTTCTTT.

This clone was observed a few times. This chain connects TRBV7-9 to TRBJ2-7, with D perhaps matching TRBD2 (7 bases). Per the germline V gene, CDR1 is SEHNR and CDR2 is FQNEAQ (reference sequence). Trimming took 3 bases from V and 0 from J, leaving 12 bases between them. CDR3 length equals 15 residues. In DNA form, the CDR3 reads TGTGCCAGCAGCTTCAGGGGCGGGGGCTCCTACGAGCAGTACTTC. Translation: CASSFRGGGSYEQYF.